A selection of T cell receptor beta chains follows, all from one sample in a study of cytomegalovirus exposure and HLA in healthy donors. Some clones are missing from TCRdb's copy, which holds only in-frame ones; the method was immunoSEQ multiplex PCR. This repertoire shows roughly 180,000 clones, roughly 80% found once; its top ten account for around 2.5%. Sequenced: PBMCs. Receptors originate from a female donor in good health and CMV-seronegative. CDR3s include the opening cysteine and the closing phenylalanine or tryptophan. D genes are given only for firm matches. Size is stated for part of the rows, as once, few or many counts, or as a class when the clone is expanded.

j_call: TRBJ2-7; d_call: TRBD2; v_call: TRBV27; clone_size: NA; cdr3_nt: TGTGCCAGCAGTCCACCGGGACTAGAAATGCCCTCCTACGAGCAGTACTTC; cdr3_aa: CASSPPGLEMPSYEQYF
j_call: TRBJ1-1; d_call: NA; v_call: TRBV6-4; clone_size: once; cdr3_nt: TGTGCCACCTCGAAATTGAGCAACACTGAAGCTTTCTTT; cdr3_aa: CATSKLSNTEAFF
j_call: TRBJ2-1; d_call: NA; v_call: TRBV5-8; clone_size: NA; cdr3_nt: TGTGCCAGCAGCTTGGGGGCCGGCACCGCGCAGTTCTTC; cdr3_aa: CASSLGAGTAQFF
j_call: TRBJ1-1; d_call: NA; v_call: TRBV10-3; clone_size: NA; cdr3_nt: TGTGCCATCAAGCCCCCGGGAACTGAAGCTTTCTTT; cdr3_aa: CAIKPPGTEAFF
j_call: TRBJ1-2; d_call: NA; v_call: TRBV9; clone_size: NA; cdr3_nt: TGTGCCAGCAGGAGTAACTATGGCTACACCTTC; cdr3_aa: CASRSNYGYTF
j_call: TRBJ1-6; d_call: TRBD1; v_call: TRBV11-2; clone_size: NA; cdr3_nt: TGTGCCAGCAGCTTAGAGACAGGGGGTTCACCCCTCCACTTT; cdr3_aa: CASSLETGGSPLHF
j_call: TRBJ2-3; d_call: NA; v_call: TRBV11-2; clone_size: NA; cdr3_nt: TGTGCCAGCAGCCCTGACCCGCCCGGGACGCAGTATTTT; cdr3_aa: CASSPDPPGTQYF
j_call: TRBJ2-5; d_call: NA; v_call: TRBV7-2; clone_size: NA; cdr3_nt: TGTGCCAGCACCCCACATCCCGGGGCGGGGGAGACCCAGTACTTC; cdr3_aa: CASTPHPGAGETQYF
j_call: TRBJ2-7; d_call: TRBD1; v_call: TRBV4-2; clone_size: NA; cdr3_nt: TGTGCCAGCAGCCAAGTGGGACAGGGGACCGAGCAGTACTTC; cdr3_aa: CASSQVGQGTEQYF
j_call: TRBJ2-7; d_call: TRBD1; v_call: TRBV4-1; clone_size: few; cdr3_nt: TGCGCCAGCAGCCGCCAGACAGGGTTCTACGAGCAGTACTTC; cdr3_aa: CASSRQTGFYEQYF
j_call: TRBJ2-7; d_call: NA; v_call: TRBV5-1; clone_size: NA; cdr3_nt: TGCGCCAGCAGCTGGGGACTGAATTACGAGCAGTACTTC; cdr3_aa: CASSWGLNYEQYF
j_call: TRBJ1-2; d_call: TRBD1; v_call: TRBV7-9; clone_size: NA; cdr3_nt: TGCGCCAGCAGCTTAAAGACAGGGGGCGAGGGCGGCTACACCTTC; cdr3_aa: CASSLKTGGEGGYTF
j_call: TRBJ2-6; d_call: TRBD1; v_call: TRBV28; clone_size: NA; cdr3_nt: TGTGCCAGCGGAGGACAGGGGCAATCTGGGGCCAACGTCCTGACTTTC; cdr3_aa: CASGGQGQSGANVLTF
j_call: TRBJ2-3; d_call: NA; v_call: TRBV7-8; clone_size: NA; cdr3_nt: TGTGCCAGCAGCGGCCGGGACATCCGGGGAGATACGCAGTATTTT; cdr3_aa: CASSGRDIRGDTQYF
j_call: TRBJ1-4; d_call: NA; v_call: TRBV28; clone_size: NA; cdr3_nt: TGTGCCAGCAGTTCGGGCGGGGGACTTTTTAATGAAAAACTGTTTTTT; cdr3_aa: CASSSGGGLFNEKLFF
j_call: TRBJ1-2; d_call: NA; v_call: TRBV4-2; clone_size: NA; cdr3_nt: TGTGCCAGCAGCCAAACTCGAGAGGGACTCTATGGCTACACCTTC; cdr3_aa: CASSQTREGLYGYTF
j_call: TRBJ2-2; d_call: TRBD2; v_call: TRBV11-2; clone_size: NA; cdr3_nt: TGTGCCAGCAGCCCTTTGTGGGAGGGCGGGGAGCTGTTTTTT; cdr3_aa: CASSPLWEGGELFF
j_call: TRBJ2-3; d_call: NA; v_call: TRBV9; clone_size: few; cdr3_nt: TGTGCCAGCAGCGTAGATGGGGCACCCTTAACAGATACGCAGTATTTT; cdr3_aa: CASSVDGAPLTDTQYF
j_call: TRBJ1-2; d_call: NA; v_call: TRBV6-5; clone_size: few; cdr3_nt: TGTGCCAGCAGTTTTCCCTCGACGGGGGACTATGGCTACACCTTC; cdr3_aa: CASSFPSTGDYGYTF
j_call: TRBJ2-7; d_call: NA; v_call: TRBV6-5; clone_size: few; cdr3_nt: TGTGCCAGCAGTAACCCAGGGGGGTTCGCCTACGAGCAGTACTTC; cdr3_aa: CASSNPGGFAYEQYF
j_call: TRBJ2-4; d_call: TRBD1; v_call: TRBV27; clone_size: NA; cdr3_nt: TGTGCCAGCAGTGACAGGGATATCAAAAACATTCAGTACTTC; cdr3_aa: CASSDRDIKNIQYF
j_call: TRBJ1-3; d_call: NA; v_call: TRBV7-9; clone_size: NA; cdr3_nt: TGTGCCAGCAGCGCTCACACCGCCTCTGGAAACACCATATATTTT; cdr3_aa: CASSAHTASGNTIYF
j_call: TRBJ1-1; d_call: NA; v_call: TRBV15; clone_size: NA; cdr3_nt: TGTGCCACCAGCAGAGAAAAGGGGTTGAACACTGAAGCTTTCTTT; cdr3_aa: CATSREKGLNTEAFF
j_call: TRBJ2-3; d_call: NA; v_call: TRBV7-3; clone_size: NA; cdr3_nt: TGTGCCAGCAGCTCACAGGGAAGCACAGATACGCAGTATTTT; cdr3_aa: CASSSQGSTDTQYF
j_call: TRBJ2-7; d_call: TRBD2; v_call: TRBV5-8; clone_size: once; cdr3_nt: TGTGCCAGCAGCCTGGCGGGAGGGGACGACGAGCAGTACTTC; cdr3_aa: CASSLAGGDDEQYF